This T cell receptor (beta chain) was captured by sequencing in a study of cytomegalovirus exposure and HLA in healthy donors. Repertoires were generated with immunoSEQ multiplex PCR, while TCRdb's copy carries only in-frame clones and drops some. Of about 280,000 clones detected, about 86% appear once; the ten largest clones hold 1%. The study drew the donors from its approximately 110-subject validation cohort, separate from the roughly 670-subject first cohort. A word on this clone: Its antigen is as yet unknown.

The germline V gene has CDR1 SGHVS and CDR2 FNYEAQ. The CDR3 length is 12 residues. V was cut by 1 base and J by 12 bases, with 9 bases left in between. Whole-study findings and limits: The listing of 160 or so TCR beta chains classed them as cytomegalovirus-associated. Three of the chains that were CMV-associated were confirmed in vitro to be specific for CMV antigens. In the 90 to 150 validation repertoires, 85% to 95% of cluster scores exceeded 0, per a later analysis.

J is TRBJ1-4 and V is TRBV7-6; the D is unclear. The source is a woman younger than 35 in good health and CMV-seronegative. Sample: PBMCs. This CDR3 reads CASSLGEGQLFF. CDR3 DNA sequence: TGTGCCAGCAGCTTAGGGGAGGGTCAACTGTTTTTT. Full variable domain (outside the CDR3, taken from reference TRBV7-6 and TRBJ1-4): GAGVSQSPRYKVTKRGQDVALRCDPISGHVSLYWYRQALGQGPEFLTYFNYEAQQDKSGLPNDRFSAERPEGSISTLTIQRTEQRDSAMYRCASSLGEGQLFFGSGTQLSVL.